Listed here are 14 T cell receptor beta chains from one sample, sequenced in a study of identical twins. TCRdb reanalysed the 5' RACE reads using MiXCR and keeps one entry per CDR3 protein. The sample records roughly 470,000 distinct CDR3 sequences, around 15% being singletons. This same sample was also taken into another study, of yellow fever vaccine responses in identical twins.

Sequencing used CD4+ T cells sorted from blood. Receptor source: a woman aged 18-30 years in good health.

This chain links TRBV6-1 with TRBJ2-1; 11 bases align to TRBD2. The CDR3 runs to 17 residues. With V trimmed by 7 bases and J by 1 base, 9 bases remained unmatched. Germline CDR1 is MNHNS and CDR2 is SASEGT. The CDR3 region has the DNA TGTGCCAGCACTGTCCTAGCGGGAGGAAGATCCTACAATGAGCAGTTCTTC. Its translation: CASTVLAGGRSYNEQFF.

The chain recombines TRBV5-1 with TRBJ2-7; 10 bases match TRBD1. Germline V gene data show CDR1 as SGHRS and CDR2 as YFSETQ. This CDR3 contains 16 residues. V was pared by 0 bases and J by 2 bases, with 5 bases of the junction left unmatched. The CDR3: CASSLEGTGVTYEQYF. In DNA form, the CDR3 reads TGCGCCAGCAGCTTGGAAGGGACAGGGGTTACCTACGAGCAGTACTTC. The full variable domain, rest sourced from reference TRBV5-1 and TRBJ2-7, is KAGVTQTPRYLIKTRGQQVTLSCSPISGHRSVSWYQQTPGQGLQFLFEYFSETQRNKGNFPGRFSGRQFSNSRSEMNVSTLELGDSALYLCASSLEGTGVTYEQYFGPGTRLTVT.

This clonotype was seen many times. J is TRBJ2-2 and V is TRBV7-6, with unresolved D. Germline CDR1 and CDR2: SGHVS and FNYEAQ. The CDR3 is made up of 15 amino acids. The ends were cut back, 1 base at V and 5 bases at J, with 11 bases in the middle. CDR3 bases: TGTGCCAGCAGCTTAGGGCAAGTCGGGACCGGGGAGCTGTTTTTT. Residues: CASSLGQVGTGELFF.

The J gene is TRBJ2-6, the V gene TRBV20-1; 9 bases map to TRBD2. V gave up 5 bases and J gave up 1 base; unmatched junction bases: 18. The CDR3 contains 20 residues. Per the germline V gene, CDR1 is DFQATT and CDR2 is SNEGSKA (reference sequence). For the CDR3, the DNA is TGCAGTGCTTTTCCCCTGGGAGCTAGCGGGATGCGGTCTGGGGCCAACGTCCTGACTTTC. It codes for CSAFPLGASGMRSGANVLTF.

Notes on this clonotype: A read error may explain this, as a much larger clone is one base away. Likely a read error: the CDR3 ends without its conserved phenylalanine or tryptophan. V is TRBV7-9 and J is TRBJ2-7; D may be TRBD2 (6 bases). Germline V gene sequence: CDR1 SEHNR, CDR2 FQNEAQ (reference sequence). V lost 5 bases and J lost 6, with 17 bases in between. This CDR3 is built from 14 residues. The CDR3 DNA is TGTGCCAGCAGCGCGGGAACCAGAGGGAGCGAGCAGTACCTC. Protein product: CASSAGTRGSEQYL.

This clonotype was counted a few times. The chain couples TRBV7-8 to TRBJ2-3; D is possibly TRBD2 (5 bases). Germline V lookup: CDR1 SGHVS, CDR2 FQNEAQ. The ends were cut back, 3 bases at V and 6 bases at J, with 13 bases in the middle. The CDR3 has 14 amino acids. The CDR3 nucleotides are TGTGCCAGCAGCTTTGGAGGTCGTTTGGATACGCAGTATTTT. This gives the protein CASSFGGRLDTQYF. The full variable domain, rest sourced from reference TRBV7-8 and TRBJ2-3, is GAGVSQSPRYKVAKRGQDVALRCDPISGHVSLFWYQQALGQGPEFLTYFQNEAQLDKSGLPSDRFFAERPEGSVSTLKIQRTQQEDSAVYLCASSFGGRLDTQYFGPGTRLTVL.

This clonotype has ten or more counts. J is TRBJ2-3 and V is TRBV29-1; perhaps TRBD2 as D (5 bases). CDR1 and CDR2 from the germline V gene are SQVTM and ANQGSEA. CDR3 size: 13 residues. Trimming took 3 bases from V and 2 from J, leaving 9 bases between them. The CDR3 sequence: CSVDISATDTQYF. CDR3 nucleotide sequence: TGCAGCGTTGATATTAGCGCCACAGATACGCAGTATTTT.

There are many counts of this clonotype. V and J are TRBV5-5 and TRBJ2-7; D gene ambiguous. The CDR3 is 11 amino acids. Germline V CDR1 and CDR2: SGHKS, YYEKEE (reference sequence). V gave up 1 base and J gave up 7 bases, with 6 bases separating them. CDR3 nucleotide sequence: TGTGCCAGCAGCTTGACTCCTGAGCAGTACTTC. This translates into CASSLTPEQYF.

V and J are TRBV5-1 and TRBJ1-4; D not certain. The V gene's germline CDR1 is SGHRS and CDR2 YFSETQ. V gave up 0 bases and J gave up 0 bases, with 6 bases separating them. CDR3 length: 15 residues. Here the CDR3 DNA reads TGCGCCAGCAGCTTGGGACCATCAACTAATGAAAAACTGTTTTTT. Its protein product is CASSLGPSTNEKLFF.

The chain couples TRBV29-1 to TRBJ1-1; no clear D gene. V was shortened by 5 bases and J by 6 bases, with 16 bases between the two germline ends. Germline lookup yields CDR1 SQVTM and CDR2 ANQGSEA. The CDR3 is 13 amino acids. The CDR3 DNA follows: TGCAGCGTTTACAGCTCCCGGGCCTCTGAAGCTTTCTTT. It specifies CSVYSSRASEAFF.

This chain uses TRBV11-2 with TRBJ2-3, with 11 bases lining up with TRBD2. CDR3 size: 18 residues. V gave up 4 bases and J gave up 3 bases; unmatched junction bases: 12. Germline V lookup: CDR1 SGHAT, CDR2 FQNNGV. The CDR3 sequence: CASSSRPSTSGETDTQYF. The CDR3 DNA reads TGTGCCAGCAGCTCCCGACCCTCGACTAGCGGGGAAACAGATACGCAGTATTTT.

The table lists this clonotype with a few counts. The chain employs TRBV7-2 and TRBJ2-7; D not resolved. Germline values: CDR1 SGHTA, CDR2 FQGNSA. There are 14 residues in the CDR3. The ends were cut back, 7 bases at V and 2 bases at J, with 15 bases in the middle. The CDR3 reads CASIRPAAPYEQYF. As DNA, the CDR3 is TGTGCCAGCATCCGACCAGCAGCCCCCTACGAGCAGTACTTC.

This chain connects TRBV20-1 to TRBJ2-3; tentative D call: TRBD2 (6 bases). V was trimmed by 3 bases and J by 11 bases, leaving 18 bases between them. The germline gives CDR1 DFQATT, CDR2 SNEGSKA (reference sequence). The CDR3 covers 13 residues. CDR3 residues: CSASGPTGGRQYF. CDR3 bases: TGCAGTGCTAGCGGTCCAACCGGGGGTAGGCAGTATTTT.

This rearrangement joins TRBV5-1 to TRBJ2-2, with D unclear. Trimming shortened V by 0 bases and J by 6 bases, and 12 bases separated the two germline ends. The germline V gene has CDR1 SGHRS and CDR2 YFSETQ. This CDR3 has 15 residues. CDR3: CASSLATGVPGELFF. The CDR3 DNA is TGCGCCAGCAGCTTGGCCACTGGGGTCCCCGGGGAGCTGTTTTTT.